The 6 T cell receptor beta chains below come from one sample, sequenced in a study of blood T cell repertoires in COVID-19. Produced via immunoSEQ multiplex PCR; TCRdb's table is partial and in-frame only. The sample lists some 170,000 clones; 90% were seen once. Sequencing was performed on peripheral blood. Receptors originate from a man aged 60 to 75 with active or convalescent COVID-19.

The chain combines TRBV6-5 with TRBJ1-4, with TRBD1 matching 11 bases. The trim removed 9 bases at V and 7 bases at J, leaving 7 bases unmatched. Germline lookup yields CDR1 MNHEY and CDR2 SVGAGI. The CDR3 extends over 14 amino acids. The CDR3 bases are TGTGCCAGTACAGAAGGGACAGGGGGTGAAAAACTGTTTTTT. It is translated as CASTEGTGGEKLFF.

The chain has TRBV29-1 and TRBJ1-1; 8 bases align to TRBD1. CDR1 SQVTM and CDR2 ANQGSEA come from the germline V gene. The junction had 8 bases not matched to a gene; V was cut back by 7 bases and J by 4 bases. This CDR3 is 13 amino acids long. The CDR3 sequence is CSAGQGGFTEAFF. The CDR3 coding sequence is TGCAGCGCTGGACAGGGCGGGTTCACTGAAGCTTTCTTT.

In nucleotides, the CDR3 is TGCGCCAGCAGCCAAGGGGGTGAGCGGACTGAAGCTTTCTTT. Translation gives CASSQGGERTEAFF. The V gene is TRBV4-1, the J gene TRBJ1-1, with D unclear. Trimming cost V 1 base and J 5 bases, with 11 bases left between them. Germline loops: CDR1 MGHRA, CDR2 YSYEKL. This CDR3 comprises 14 residues.

The genes are TRBV9 and TRBJ2-1; 7 bases fit TRBD2. V was clipped by 0 bases and J by 2 bases; unmatched bases: 5. The CDR3 contains 16 residues. Germline V gene sequence: CDR1 SGDLS, CDR2 YYNGEE. The CDR3 coding sequence is TGTGCCAGCAGCGTAGGGGGAGGGATTCCCTACAATGAGCAGTTCTTC. Translated: CASSVGGGIPYNEQFF.

This clone was found once. The rearrangement joins TRBV29-1 to TRBJ1-1; D gene ambiguous. Trimming shortened V by 4 bases and J by 4 bases, and 10 bases separated the two germline ends. The CDR3 totals 12 residues. The germline gives CDR1 SQVTM, CDR2 ANQGSEA. The CDR3 region has the DNA TGCAGCGTTGTCCATACAAGCACTGAAGCTTTCTTT. It yields the protein CSVVHTSTEAFF.

This clone was detected once. This chain connects TRBV19 to TRBJ1-3; D gene uncertain. CDR1 and CDR2 (germline): LNHDA, SQIVND (reference sequence). Trimming took off 5 bases at V and 0 bases at J, with 11 bases between the two ends. The CDR3 length is 15 residues. In nucleotides, the CDR3 is TGTGCCAGTAGTCCCAACACGCACTCTGGAAACACCATATATTTT. As protein: CASSPNTHSGNTIYF.